Sequencing of this T cell receptor beta chain was carried out in a study of technical replicates of blood from a few donors. CDR1 SNHLY and CDR2 FYNNEI come from the germline V gene. With 7 bases removed from V and 0 bases from J, the gap between germline ends came to 16 bases. There are 15 residues in the CDR3. Profiling relied on immunoSEQ multiplex PCR, and the TCRdb table lists in-frame clones only, not all of them. This table holds about 87,000 clones, over 90% found once. The receptor was derived from a human donor in good health. The V and J genes are TRBV2 and TRBJ2-7, with D possibly matching TRBD2 (6 bases). The sample was T cells isolated from PBMCs. CDR3 protein: CASITATGASYEQYF. The CDR3 DNA sequence: TGTGCCAGCATTACAGCCACGGGAGCCTCCTACGAGCAGTACTTC.